A selection of T cell receptor beta chains follows, all from one sample in a study of blood T cell repertoires in COVID-19. Assay used: immunoSEQ multiplex PCR; TCRdb lists only in-frame clones, some missing. Here the sample spans a few hundred thousand clones, roughly 90% being singletons. The sequenced sample was peripheral blood. The receptors come from a human donor in a cohort sampled during active COVID-19. Both conserved end residues are part of each CDR3.

16,TRBJ2-7,TRBV19,CASSIGWASGSYEQYF
15,TRBJ2-1,TRBV6-1,CASSDRQGLNNEQFF
15,TRBJ2-7,TRBV5-6,CASSSVTSGSYEQYF
15,TRBJ2-7,TRBV27,CASRQTPDRVREQYF
16,TRBJ1-4,TRBV4-3,CASSQLSRQTNEKLFF
11,TRBJ2-7,TRBV30,CAWSVGGEQYF
14,TRBJ2-7,TRBV18,CASSPQGAGYEQYF
16,TRBJ1-1,TRBV10-3,CAISESSLTEEAEAFF
14,TRBJ1-4,TRBV9,CASSPDRGNEKLFF
14,TRBJ1-6,TRBV4-3,CASSQTVRDSPLHF
13,TRBJ1-1,TRBV12-3/TRBV12-4,CASTFAPGTEAFF
14,TRBJ1-1,TRBV19,CASSMRTENTEAFF
11,TRBJ1-1,TRBV4-3,CASSQDRRAFF
19,TRBJ1-3,TRBV28,CASSPPPGYEGPSGNTIYF
15,TRBJ1-2,TRBV15,CATGTVKGGLYGYTF
17,TRBJ1-6,TRBV18,CASSRVGLQGTHSPLHF